This T cell receptor beta chain was profiled in a study of spatial heterogeneity in lung cancer. Specified time point: sample taken at primary tumor resection. Unsorted tumor, nontumor lung tissue or cryopreserved PBMC supplied the whole RNA. TCRdb fed the 5' RACE reads into MiXCR, producing one record per CDR3 protein. Here the sample spans under 20,000 distinct CDR3 sequences, 5.5% to 8.5% being singletons. Comments on this clonotype: The antigen is not known. A read error may account for a junction end that differs from germline.

General observations from the study: Tumoral mutation counts were tracked by counts of expanded intratumoral alpha and beta TCRs.

The sample in question was lung tumor tissue, obtained at surgery. The origin of this receptor is a female donor with early-stage non-small cell lung cancer.

The CDR3 is CASSLVGTGEKHF. The DNA for the CDR3 is TGTGCCAGCAGCTTAGTGGGGACAGGGGAGAAACACTTC. This chain joins TRBV7-9 and TRBJ2-7, with TRBD1 matching 10 bases. The length of the CDR3 is 13 residues. The V gene's germline CDR1 is SEHNR and CDR2 FQNEAQ (reference sequence).